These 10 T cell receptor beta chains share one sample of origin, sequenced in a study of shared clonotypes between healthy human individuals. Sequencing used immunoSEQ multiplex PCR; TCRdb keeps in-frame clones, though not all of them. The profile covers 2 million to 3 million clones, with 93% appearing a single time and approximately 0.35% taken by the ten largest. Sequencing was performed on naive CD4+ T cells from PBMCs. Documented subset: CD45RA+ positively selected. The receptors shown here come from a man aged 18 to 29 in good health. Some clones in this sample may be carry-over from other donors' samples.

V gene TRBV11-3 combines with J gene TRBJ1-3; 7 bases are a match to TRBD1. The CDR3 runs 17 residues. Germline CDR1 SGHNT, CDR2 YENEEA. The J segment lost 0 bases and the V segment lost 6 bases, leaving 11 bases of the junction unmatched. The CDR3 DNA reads TGTGCCAGCAGGACAGGGCGTCCACTCCGCTCTGGAAACACCATATATTTT. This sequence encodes CASRTGRPLRSGNTIYF. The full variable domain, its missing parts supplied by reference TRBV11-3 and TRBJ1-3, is EAGVVQSPRYKIIEKKQPVAFWCNPISGHNTLYWYLQNLGQGPELLIRYENEEAVDDSQLPKDRFSAERLKGVDSTLKIQPAELGDSAVYLCASRTGRPLRSGNTIYFGEGSWLTVV.

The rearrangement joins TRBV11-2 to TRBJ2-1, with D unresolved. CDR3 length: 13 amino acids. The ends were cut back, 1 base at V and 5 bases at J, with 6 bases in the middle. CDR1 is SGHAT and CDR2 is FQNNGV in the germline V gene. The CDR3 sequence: CASSLVGNNEQFF. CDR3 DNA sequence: TGTGCCAGCAGCTTAGTGGGCAACAATGAGCAGTTCTTC.

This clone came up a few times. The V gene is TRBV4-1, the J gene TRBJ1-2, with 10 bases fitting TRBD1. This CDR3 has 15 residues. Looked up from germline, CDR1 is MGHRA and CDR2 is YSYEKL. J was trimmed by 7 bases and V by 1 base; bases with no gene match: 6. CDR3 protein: CASSQVGTGASGYTF. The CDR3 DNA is TGCGCCAGCAGCCAAGTAGGGACAGGGGCCAGTGGCTACACCTTC.

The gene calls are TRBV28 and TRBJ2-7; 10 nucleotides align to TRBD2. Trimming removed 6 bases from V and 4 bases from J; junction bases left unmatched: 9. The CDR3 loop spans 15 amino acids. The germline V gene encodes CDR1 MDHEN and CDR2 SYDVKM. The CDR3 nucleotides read TGTGCCAGCAGCCCCAACCAAGCGGGAGGGTACGAGCAGTACTTC. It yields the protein CASSPNQAGGYEQYF. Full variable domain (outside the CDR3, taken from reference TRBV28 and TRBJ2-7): DVKVTQSSRYLVKRTGEKVFLECVQDMDHENMFWYRQDPGLGLRLIYFSYDVKMKEKGDIPEGYSVSREKKERFSLILESASTNQTSMYLCASSPNQAGGYEQYFGPGTRLTVT.

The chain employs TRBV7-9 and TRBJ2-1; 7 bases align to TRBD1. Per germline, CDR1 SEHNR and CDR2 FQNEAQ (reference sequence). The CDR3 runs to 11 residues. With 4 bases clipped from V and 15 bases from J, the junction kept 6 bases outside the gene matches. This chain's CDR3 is CASSSDRLAFF. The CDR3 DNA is TGTGCCAGCAGCTCGGACAGGCTGGCGTTCTTC.

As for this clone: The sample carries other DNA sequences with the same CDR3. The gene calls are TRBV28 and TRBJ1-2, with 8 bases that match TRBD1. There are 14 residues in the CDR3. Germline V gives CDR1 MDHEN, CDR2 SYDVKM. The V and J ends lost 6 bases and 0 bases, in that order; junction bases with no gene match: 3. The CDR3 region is CASRGTGPNYGYTF. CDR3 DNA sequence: TGTGCCAGCAGGGGGACAGGTCCTAACTATGGCTACACCTTC.

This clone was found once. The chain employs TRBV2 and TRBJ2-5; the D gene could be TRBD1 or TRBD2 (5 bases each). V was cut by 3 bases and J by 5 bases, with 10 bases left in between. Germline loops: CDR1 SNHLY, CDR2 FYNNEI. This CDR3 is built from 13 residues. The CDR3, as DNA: TGTGCCAGCAGTGATCGAGGGGCTGAGACCCAGTACTTC. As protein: CASSDRGAETQYF.

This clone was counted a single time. CDR3 bases: TGTGCCAGCAGTATTGAACTAGCGGGAGCCGGGGAGCTGTTTTTT. Encoded protein: CASSIELAGAGELFF. The chain links TRBV2 to TRBJ2-2; TRBD2 aligns across 11 bases. The CDR3 has 15 residues. The germline gives CDR1 SNHLY, CDR2 FYNNEI. The J segment lost 6 bases and the V segment lost 5 bases, leaving 5 bases of the junction unmatched.

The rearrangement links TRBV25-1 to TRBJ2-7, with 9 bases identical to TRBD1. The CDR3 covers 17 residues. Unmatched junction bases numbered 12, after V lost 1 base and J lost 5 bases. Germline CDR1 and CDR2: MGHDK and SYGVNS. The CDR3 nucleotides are TGTGCCAGCAGTGAATTTCCCGGACAGGGGCAAGACCACGAGCAGTACTTC. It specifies CASSEFPGQGQDHEQYF.

CDR3 protein: CASSYLRGTANTEAFF. In nucleotides, the CDR3 is TGTGCCAGCAGTTACTTAAGGGGGACGGCGAACACTGAAGCTTTCTTT. The chain has TRBV6-5 and TRBJ1-1, with D possibly matching TRBD1 (6 bases). The germline V gene encodes CDR1 MNHEY and CDR2 SVGAGI. The CDR3 is 16 amino acids. Trimming removed 1 base at V and 1 base at J, with 13 bases between.